The clone carrying this TCR beta chain was counted only a few times. No antigen is known for it. A universal primer site was incorporated via template switching, and the cDNA contained unique molecular identifiers. One entry per CDR3 protein results from TCRdb running MiXCR on the 5' RACE reads. This table holds roughly 350,000 distinct CDR3 sequences, around 12% found once. The germline CDR1 and CDR2 sequences are MGHRA and YSYEKL. The CDR3 totals 17 residues. J gave up 3 bases and V 9 bases, and 12 bases lay outside the gene matches. This sample was included in a study of identical twins. Study-wide points: Memory repertoires showed no such pattern, whereas abundant cord blood beta clonotypes carried fewer insertions. Conclusions came from cross-sectional statistical analysis, not from following the same donors.

A further study also used this sample, focusing on yellow fever vaccine responses in identical twins.

The TCR sequence derives from a woman younger than 35 in good health. The specimen was CD8+ T cells sorted from blood. This chain links TRBV4-1 with TRBJ2-1; 12 positions agree with TRBD2. CDR3 coding DNA: TGCGCCAGTTGCTTCCGAGAGACTAGCGGGAGCTACAATGAGCAGTTCTTC. It encodes CASCFRETSGSYNEQFF.